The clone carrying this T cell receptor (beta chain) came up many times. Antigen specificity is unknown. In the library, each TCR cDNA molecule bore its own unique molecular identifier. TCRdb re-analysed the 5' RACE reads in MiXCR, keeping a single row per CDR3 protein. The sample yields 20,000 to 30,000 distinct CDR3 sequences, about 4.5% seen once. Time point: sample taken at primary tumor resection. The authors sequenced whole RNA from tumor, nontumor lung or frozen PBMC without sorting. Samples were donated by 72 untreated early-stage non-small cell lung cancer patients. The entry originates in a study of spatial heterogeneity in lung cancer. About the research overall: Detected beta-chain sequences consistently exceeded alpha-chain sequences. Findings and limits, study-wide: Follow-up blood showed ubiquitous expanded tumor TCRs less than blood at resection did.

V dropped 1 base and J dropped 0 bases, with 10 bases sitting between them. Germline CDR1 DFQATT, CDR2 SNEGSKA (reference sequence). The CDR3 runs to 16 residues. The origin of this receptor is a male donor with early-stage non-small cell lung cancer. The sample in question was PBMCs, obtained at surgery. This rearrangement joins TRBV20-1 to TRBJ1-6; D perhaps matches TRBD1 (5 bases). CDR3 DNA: TGCAGTGCTAGAGGGGGGTCGAGCTCCTATAATTCACCCCTCCACTTT. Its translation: CSARGGSSSYNSPLHF.